This record looks at one TCR beta chain sequence and its context. These data originate in a study of control samples from healthy donors and cancer patients. Profiled with immunoSEQ multiplex PCR; TCRdb holds only in-frame clones, not every one. The sample lists 150,000 to 200,000 clones, around 91% occurring once. J gave up 2 bases and V 0 bases, and 6 bases lay outside the gene matches. Germline V gene lookup returns CDR1 MNHEY and CDR2 SVGEGT. CDR3 length: 16 amino acids. The clonotype originates from a woman in her 50s in good health. The material sequenced was blood. The chain is built from TRBV6-2 or TRBV6-3 and TRBJ1-1, with 7 bases aligning to TRBD1. This chain's CDR3 is CASSYSPDRPNTEAFF. For the CDR3, the DNA is TGTGCCAGCAGTTACTCACCGGACAGGCCCAACACTGAAGCTTTCTTT.